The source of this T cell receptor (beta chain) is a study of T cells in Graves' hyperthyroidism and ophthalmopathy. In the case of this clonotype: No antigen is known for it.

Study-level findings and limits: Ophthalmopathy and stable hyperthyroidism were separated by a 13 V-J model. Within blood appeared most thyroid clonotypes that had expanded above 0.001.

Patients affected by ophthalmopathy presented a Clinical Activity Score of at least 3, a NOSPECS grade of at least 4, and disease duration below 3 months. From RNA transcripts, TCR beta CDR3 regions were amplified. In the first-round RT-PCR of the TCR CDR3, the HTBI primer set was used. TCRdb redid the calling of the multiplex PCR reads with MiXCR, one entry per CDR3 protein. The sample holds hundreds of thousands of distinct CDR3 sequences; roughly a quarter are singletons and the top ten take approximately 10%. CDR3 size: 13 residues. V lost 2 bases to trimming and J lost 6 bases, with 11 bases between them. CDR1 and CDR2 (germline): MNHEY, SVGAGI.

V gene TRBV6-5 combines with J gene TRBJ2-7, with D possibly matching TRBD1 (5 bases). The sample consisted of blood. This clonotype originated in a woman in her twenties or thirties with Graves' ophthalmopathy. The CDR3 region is CASSYDGAGEQYF. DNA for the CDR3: TGTGCCAGCAGTTACGATGGGGCAGGCGAGCAGTACTTC.